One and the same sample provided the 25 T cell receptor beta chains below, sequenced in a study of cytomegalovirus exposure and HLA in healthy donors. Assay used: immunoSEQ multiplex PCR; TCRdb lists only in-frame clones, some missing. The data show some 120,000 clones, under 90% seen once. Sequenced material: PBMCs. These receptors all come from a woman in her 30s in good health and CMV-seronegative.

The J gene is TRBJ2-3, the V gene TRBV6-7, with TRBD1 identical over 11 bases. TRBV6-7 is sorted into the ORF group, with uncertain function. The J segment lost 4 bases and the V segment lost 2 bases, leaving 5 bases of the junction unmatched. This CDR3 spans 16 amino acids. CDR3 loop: CASSYRDRGWPDTQYF. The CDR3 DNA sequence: TGTGCCAGCAGTTACCGGGACAGGGGGTGGCCAGATACGCAGTATTTT.

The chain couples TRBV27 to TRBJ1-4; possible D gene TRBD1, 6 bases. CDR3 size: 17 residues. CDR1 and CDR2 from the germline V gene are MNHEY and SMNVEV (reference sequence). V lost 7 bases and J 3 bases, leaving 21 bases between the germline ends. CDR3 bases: TGTGCCAGCACTTCGAGGGGGGGAAGTGGGGCTAATGAAAAACTGTTTTTT. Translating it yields CASTSRGGSGANEKLFF.

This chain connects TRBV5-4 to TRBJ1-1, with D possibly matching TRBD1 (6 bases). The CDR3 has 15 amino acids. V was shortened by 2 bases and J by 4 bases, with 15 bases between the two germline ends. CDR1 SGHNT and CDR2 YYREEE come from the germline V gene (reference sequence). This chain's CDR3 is CASSLRTVRSTEAFF. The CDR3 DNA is TGTGCCAGCAGCTTAAGGACAGTGAGGAGCACTGAAGCTTTCTTT.

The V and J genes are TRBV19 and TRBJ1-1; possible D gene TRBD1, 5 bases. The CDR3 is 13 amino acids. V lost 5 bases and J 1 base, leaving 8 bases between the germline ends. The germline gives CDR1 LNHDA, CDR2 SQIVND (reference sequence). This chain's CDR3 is CASSVTGNTEAFF. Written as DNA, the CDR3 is TGTGCCAGTAGTGTTACAGGGAACACTGAAGCTTTCTTT.

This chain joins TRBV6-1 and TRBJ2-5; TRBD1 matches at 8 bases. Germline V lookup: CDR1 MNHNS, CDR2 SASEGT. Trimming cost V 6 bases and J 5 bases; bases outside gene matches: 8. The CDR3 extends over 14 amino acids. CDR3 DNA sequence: TGTGCCAGCAGGAGACAGGGGTCGTTGGAGACCCAGTACTTC. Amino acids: CASRRQGSLETQYF.

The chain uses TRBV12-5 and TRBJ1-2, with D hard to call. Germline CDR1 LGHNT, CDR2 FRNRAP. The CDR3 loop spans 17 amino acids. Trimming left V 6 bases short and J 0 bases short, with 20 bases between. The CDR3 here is CASGSPGRGNTNYGYTF. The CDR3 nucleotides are TGTGCTAGTGGCTCCCCCGGGAGAGGGAACACTAACTATGGCTACACCTTC.

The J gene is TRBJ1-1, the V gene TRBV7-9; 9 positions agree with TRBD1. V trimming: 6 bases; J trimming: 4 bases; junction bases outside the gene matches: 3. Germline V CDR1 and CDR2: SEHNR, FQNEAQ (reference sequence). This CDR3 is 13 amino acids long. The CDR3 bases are TGTGCCAGCAGGGGGGACAGGGCCACTGAAGCTTTCTTT. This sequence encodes CASRGDRATEAFF.

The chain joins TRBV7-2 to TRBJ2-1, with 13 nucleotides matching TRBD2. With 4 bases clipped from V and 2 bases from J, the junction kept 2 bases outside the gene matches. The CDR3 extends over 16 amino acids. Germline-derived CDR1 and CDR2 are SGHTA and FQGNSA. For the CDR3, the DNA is TGTGCCAGCAGCTCCGGACTAGCGGGGGCCTACAATGAGCAGTTCTTC. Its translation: CASSSGLAGAYNEQFF.

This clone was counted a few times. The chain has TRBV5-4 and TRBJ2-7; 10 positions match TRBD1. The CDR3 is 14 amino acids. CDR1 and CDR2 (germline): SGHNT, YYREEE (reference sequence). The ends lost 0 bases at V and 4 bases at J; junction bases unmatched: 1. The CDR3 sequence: CASSLGQGAYEQYF. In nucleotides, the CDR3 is TGTGCCAGCAGCTTGGGACAGGGGGCTTACGAGCAGTACTTC.

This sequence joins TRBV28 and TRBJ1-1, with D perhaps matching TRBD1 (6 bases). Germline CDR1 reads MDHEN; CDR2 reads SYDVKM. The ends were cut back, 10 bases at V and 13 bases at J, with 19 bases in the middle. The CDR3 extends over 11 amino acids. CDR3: CATQNREVGFF. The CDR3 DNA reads TGTGCCACCCAAAACAGGGAAGTTGGTTTCTTT.

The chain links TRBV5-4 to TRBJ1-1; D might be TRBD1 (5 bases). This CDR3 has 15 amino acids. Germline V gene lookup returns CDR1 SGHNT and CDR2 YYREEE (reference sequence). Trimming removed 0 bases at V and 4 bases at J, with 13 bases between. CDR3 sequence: CASSLGTPGVTEAFF. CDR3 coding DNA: TGTGCCAGCAGCTTGGGAACCCCGGGGGTCACTGAAGCTTTCTTT.

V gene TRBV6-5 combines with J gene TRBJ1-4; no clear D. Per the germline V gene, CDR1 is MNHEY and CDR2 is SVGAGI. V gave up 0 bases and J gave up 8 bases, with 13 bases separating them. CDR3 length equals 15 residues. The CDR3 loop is CASSYSPARGEKLFF. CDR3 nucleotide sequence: TGTGCCAGCAGTTACTCTCCTGCACGCGGGGAAAAACTGTTTTTT.

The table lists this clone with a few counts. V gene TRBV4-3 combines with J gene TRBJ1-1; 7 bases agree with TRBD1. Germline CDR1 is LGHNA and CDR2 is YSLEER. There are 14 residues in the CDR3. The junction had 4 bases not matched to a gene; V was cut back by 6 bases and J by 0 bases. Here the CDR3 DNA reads TGCGCCAGCAGTACGGGACAGATGAACACTGAAGCTTTCTTT. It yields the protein CASSTGQMNTEAFF.

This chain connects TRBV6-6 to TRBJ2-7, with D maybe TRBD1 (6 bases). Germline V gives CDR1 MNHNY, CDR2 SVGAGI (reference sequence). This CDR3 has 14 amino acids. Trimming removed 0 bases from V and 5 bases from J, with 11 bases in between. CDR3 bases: TGTGCCAGCAGTTACTCGTACAGGGCTGACGAGCAGTACTTC. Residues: CASSYSYRADEQYF.

CDR3 sequence (DNA): TGCGCCAGCACCCATTGGCAGTCTGGCACTGAAGCTTTCTTT. Encoded protein: CASTHWQSGTEAFF. V gene TRBV5-1 combines with J gene TRBJ1-1; D is unresolved. Trimming took 6 bases from V and 4 from J, leaving 16 bases between them. Germline V gene lookup returns CDR1 SGHRS and CDR2 YFSETQ. This CDR3 spans 14 amino acids.

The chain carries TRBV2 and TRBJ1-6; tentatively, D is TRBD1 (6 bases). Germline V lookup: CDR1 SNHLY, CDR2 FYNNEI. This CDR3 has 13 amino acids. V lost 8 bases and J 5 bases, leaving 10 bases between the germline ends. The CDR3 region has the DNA TGTGCCAGCGCCCGGGACAATAATTCACCCCTCCACTTT. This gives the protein CASARDNNSPLHF.

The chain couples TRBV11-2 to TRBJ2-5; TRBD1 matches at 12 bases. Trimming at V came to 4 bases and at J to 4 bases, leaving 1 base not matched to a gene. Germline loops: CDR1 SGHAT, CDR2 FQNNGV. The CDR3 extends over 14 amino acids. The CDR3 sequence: CASSWGQGAETQYF. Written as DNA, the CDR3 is TGTGCCAGCAGCTGGGGACAGGGGGCAGAGACCCAGTACTTC.

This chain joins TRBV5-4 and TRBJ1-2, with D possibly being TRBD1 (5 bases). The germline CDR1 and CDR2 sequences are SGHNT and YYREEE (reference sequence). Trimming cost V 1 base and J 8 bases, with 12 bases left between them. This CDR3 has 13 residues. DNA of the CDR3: TGTGCCAGCAGCTTGAAGGGGCAGGGCGGCTACACCTTC. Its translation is CASSLKGQGGYTF.

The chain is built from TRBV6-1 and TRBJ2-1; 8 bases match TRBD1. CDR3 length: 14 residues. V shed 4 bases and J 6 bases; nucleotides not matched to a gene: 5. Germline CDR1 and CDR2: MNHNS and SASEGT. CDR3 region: CASSVRTGTNEQFF. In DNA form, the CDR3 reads TGTGCCAGCAGTGTGAGGACAGGGACCAATGAGCAGTTCTTC.

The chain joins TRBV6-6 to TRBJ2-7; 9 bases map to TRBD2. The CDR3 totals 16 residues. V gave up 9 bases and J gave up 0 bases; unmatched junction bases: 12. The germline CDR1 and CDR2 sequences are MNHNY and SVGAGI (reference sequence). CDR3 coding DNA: TGTGCCAGGCTCCCTCTGCGGGGGGGTAGCTCCTACGAGCAGTACTTC. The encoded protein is CARLPLRGGSSYEQYF.

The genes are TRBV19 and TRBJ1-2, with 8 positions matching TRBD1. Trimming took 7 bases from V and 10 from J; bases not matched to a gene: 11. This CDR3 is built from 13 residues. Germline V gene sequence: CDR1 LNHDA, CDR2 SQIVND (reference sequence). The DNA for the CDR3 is TGTGCCAGTAATCCAGGGGGCGCCGGGGCCTACACCTTC. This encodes CASNPGGAGAYTF.

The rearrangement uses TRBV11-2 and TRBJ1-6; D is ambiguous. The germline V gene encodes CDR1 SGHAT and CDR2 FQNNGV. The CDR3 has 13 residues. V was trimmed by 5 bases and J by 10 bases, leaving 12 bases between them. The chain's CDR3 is CASSPGPESPLHF. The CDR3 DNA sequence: TGTGCCAGCAGCCCAGGTCCCGAATCACCCCTCCACTTT.

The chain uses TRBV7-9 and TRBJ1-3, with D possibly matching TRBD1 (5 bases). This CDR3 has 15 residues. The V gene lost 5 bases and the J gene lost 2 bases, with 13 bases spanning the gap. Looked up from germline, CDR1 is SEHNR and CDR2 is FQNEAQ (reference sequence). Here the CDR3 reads CASSGKDRAGNTIYF. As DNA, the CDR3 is TGTGCCAGCAGCGGGAAAGACAGAGCTGGAAACACCATATATTTT. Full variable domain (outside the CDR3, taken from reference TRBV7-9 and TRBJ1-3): DTGVSQNPRHKITKRGQNVTFRCDPISEHNRLYWYRQTLGQGPEFLTYFQNEAQLEKSRLLSDRFSAERPKGSFSTLEIQRTEQGDSAMYLCASSGKDRAGNTIYFGEGSWLTVV.

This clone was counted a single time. CDR3 protein: CASSPAGEDTQYF. CDR3 sequence (DNA): TGTGCCAGCTCACCAGCGGGGGAAGATACGCAGTATTTT. The V call is TRBV18, the J call TRBJ2-3; 7 nucleotides line up with TRBD2. The CDR3 has 13 residues. The germline V gene has CDR1 KGHSH and CDR2 LQKENI. V lost 2 bases and J lost 5; bases outside the gene matches: 1.

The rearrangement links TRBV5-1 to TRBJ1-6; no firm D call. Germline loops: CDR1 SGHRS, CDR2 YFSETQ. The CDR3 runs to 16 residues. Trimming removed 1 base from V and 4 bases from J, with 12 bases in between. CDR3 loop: CASSLLSLVYNSPLHF. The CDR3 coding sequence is TGCGCCAGCAGCTTGCTTTCATTAGTATATAATTCACCCCTCCACTTT.